This T cell receptor beta chain was documented in a study of T cells in localized non-small cell lung cancer (dated by TCRdb to the early 2020s). A note on the overall study: The study examined T cell repertoires in a few hundred patients with early-stage NSCLC and compared tumors with uninvolved tumor-adjacent lungs. The cohort was made up of around 240 treatment-naive NSCLC patients whose localized lung tumors had been resected. The mean age of the NSCLC patients was about 64 years, with roughly 120 men and around 110 women. Paper-wide results and their limitations: Because the study design was exploratory, TCR variables were selected using unadjusted p-values without false-discovery rate correction. A median of approximately 62 of the top 100 tumor clones turned up in the paired uninvolved adjacent lung, and about 28 of those clones also ranked among the top 100 of that same adjacent lung. Uninvolved tumor-adjacent lung showed the highest T cell clonality, higher than tumor, which suggests more focused antigenic responses in the uninvolved tumor-adjacent lung. Longer overall survival was associated with higher blood T cell density, whereas shorter survival was associated with higher adjacent-lung clonality. Because multi-region tumor sequencing was not performed, intratumor heterogeneity could not be ruled out.

According to the germline V gene, CDR1 reads SGHNT and CDR2 reads YENEEA. Measured from the cysteine to the phenylalanine, the CDR3 is 14 residues long. The entry retains the CDR3 DNA only, 42 bases that are in frame from base 1. Relative to germline, V is missing 5 bases and J is missing 8 bases, with 6 bases of the junction outside any gene match. About this clone itself: The specificity of this receptor is unknown. No base quality values were provided; no much bigger clone lies one nucleotide off.

The immunoSEQ Assay was used to sequence TCR beta CDR3 regions from DNA. Regarding the original processing steps: To compute T cell density, TCR beta template counts were normalized to usable DNA, which was estimated by amplifying housekeeping genes. The preseqR package was used to estimate richness by extrapolating to 400,000 templates for PBMC samples and to 120,000 templates for tissue samples. Clonality was defined as one minus Pielou's evenness. Differential abundance testing on productive amino-acid clonotypes, with a minimum total count of 5 and an alpha of 0.1, was used to identify tissue-enriched TCRs. The Jaccard Index and the Morisita Overlap Index were used to measure repertoire overlap between compartments. GLIPH grouped TCR beta CDR3s together with public tetramer-defined viral CDR3s, and a viral motif had to include at least three viral sequences and show V-gene enrichment. What TCRdb holds here is the immuneACCESS table cut down to in-frame rearrangements. Part of the clones is not present; checked against another copy, under half of the missing clones reflect an unresolved V gene, and the others are unexplained. V, J and clone size are those of that table, while D and trimming were read from the DNA. Present in this sample are about 2,500 clones, 36% of which were seen just once. 3.5% to 4.5% of the sample is taken by the ten largest.

The origin of this receptor is a male donor at least 60 years old with stage II squamous cell lung carcinoma. The sample here was lymph node tissue, taken before any cancer treatment. The sequence links TRBV11-3 to TRBJ2-1, with 10 junctional bases fitting TRBD2. CDR3 region: CASSRTSGPHEQFF. In nucleotides, the sequence is TGTGCCAGCAGCCGGACTAGCGGTCCACATGAGCAGTTCTTC.